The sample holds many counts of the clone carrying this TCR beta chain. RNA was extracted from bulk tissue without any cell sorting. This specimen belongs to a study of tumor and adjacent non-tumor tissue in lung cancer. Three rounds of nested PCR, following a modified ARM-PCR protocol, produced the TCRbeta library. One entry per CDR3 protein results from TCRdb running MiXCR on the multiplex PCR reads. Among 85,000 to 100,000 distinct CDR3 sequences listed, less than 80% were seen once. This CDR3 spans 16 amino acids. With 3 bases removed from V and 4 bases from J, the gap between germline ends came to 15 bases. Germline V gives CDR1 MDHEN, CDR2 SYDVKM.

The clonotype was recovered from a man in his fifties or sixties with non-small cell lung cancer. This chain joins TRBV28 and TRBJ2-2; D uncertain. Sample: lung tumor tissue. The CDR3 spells CASSLQAPAATGELFF. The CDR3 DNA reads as TGTGCCAGCAGTTTGCAGGCACCGGCGGCCACCGGGGAGCTGTTTTTT.